The 27 T cell receptor beta chains listed next were all sequenced from one sample in a study of Ad26.COV2.S vaccination and SARS-CoV-2 variants. Sample treatment: around 19 received Ad26.COV2.S at low or high dose, single or two shots; roughly five received placebo; per-sample allocation not given. Sampling took place 63 days after the first vaccine or placebo injection. Sequenced by immunoSEQ multiplex PCR; TCRdb stores in-frame clones only, minus some. The sample yields about 400,000 clones, about four fifths seen once. The sample in question was peripheral blood, obtained in a trial of Ad26.COV2.S vaccine versus placebo. Source of these receptors: a person aged 18 to 59 who received the Ad26.COV2.S COVID-19 vaccine or a placebo.

This chain uses TRBV27 with TRBJ2-7; TRBD1 matches 9 bases. The CDR3 totals 12 residues. Germline V CDR1 and CDR2: MNHEY, SMNVEV (reference sequence). Trimming took 6 bases from V and 5 from J; bases not matched to a gene: 2. CDR3 DNA sequence: TGTGCCAGCAGACAGGGGGCGGACGAGCAGTACTTC. Its protein product is CASRQGADEQYF.

The genes are TRBV6-5 and TRBJ2-7; D gene unclear. The CDR3 is 10 amino acids. V was pared by 7 bases and J by 10 bases, with 11 bases between. From germline, CDR1 is MNHEY and CDR2 SVGAGI. DNA for the CDR3: TGTGCCAGCACATCAGTCTTCCAGTACTTC. It encodes CASTSVFQYF.

The genes are TRBV6-1 and TRBJ2-5; 9 positions match TRBD2. Germline V gene sequence: CDR1 MNHNS, CDR2 SASEGT. The CDR3 runs 16 residues. The V gene end was trimmed by 2 bases and the J gene end by 5 bases; junction bases not matched to a gene: 9. The CDR3 is CASSETAAGGRETQYF. DNA of the CDR3: TGTGCCAGCAGTGAAACGGCGGCGGGGGGGCGGGAGACCCAGTACTTC.

The rearrangement joins TRBV27 to TRBJ1-5; no reliable D call. CDR1 MNHEY and CDR2 SMNVEV come from the germline V gene (reference sequence). There are 15 residues in the CDR3. V gave up 3 bases and J gave up 3 bases, with 12 bases separating them. CDR3 nucleotide sequence: TGTGCCAGCAGTTTGAAATCAGGCGCCAATCAGCCCCAGCATTTT. Translation: CASSLKSGANQPQHF.

V gene TRBV5-6 combines with J gene TRBJ1-1, with TRBD1 matching 7 bases. Germline CDR1 is SGHDT and CDR2 is YYEEEE. The V and J ends lost 2 bases and 1 base, in that order; junction bases with no gene match: 8. The CDR3 totals 16 residues. The chain's CDR3 is CASSFGRGRANTEAFF. The CDR3 bases are TGTGCCAGCAGCTTCGGGAGGGGGCGAGCGAACACTGAAGCTTTCTTT.

V usage is TRBV5-1 and J usage is TRBJ2-1; maybe TRBD2 (5 bases). Per the germline V gene, CDR1 is SGHRS and CDR2 is YFSETQ. This CDR3 region has 14 residues. Trimming pared 3 bases from V and 6 bases from J, leaving 13 bases between. The CDR3 nucleotides read TGCGCCAGCAGCTACAGTGCTGGAGGCAATGAGCAGTTCTTC. Residues: CASSYSAGGNEQFF.

This rearrangement joins TRBV5-4 to TRBJ2-2; D may be TRBD1 (6 bases). The CDR3 has 16 residues. Germline CDR1 and CDR2: SGHNT and YYREEE (reference sequence). The V end was cut by 4 bases, the J end by 4 bases, with 17 bases between. CDR3 loop: CASSPTGLWGTGELFF. CDR3 DNA: TGTGCCAGCAGCCCGACAGGTCTTTGGGGCACCGGGGAGCTGTTTTTT.

This clone was counted a single time. V usage is TRBV28 and J usage is TRBJ2-7, with TRBD1 matching over 10 bases. This CDR3 spans 15 amino acids. Germline loops: CDR1 MDHEN, CDR2 SYDVKM. The trim removed 3 bases at V and 3 bases at J, leaving 5 bases unmatched. The CDR3 nucleotides are TGTGCCAGCAGTTTCGGCGGGACAGGGGACTACGAGCAGTACTTC. Protein product: CASSFGGTGDYEQYF.

The chain couples TRBV3-1 (or the pseudogene TRBV3-2) to TRBJ2-4; D is unclear. Germline V gene lookup returns CDR1 LGHDT and CDR2 YNNKEL (reference sequence). Between the trimmed V and J ends, which lost 0 bases and 8 bases, there was a span of 8 bases. This CDR3 has 13 residues. The CDR3 protein is CASSQEGRDIQYF. DNA of the CDR3: TGTGCCAGCAGCCAAGAAGGACGGGACATTCAGTACTTC.

The rearrangement joins TRBV5-6 to TRBJ2-3; tentatively, D is TRBD2 (6 bases). Trimming stripped 2 bases from V and 0 bases from J, with 16 bases between. Germline V gives CDR1 SGHDT, CDR2 YYEEEE. This CDR3 region has 17 residues. The CDR3 spells CASSLLGAGRSTDTQYF. The CDR3, as DNA: TGTGCCAGCAGCTTACTAGGAGCGGGTCGGAGCACAGATACGCAGTATTTT.

The J gene is TRBJ1-1, the V gene TRBV5-6; perhaps TRBD1 as D (5 bases). CDR1 is SGHDT, CDR2 YYEEEE, per germline. Trimming took 4 bases from V and 4 from J, leaving 11 bases between them. The CDR3 runs 13 residues. CDR3 nucleotides: TGTGCCAGCAGCATGGGGGGTGGCACTGAAGCTTTCTTT. This translates into CASSMGGGTEAFF.

This CDR3 is CSASINSFGGYTF. CDR3 bases: TGCAGTGCTAGTATCAATTCCTTCGGTGGCTACACCTTC. The genes are TRBV20-1 and TRBJ1-2; D remains ambiguous. CDR3 length: 13 amino acids. CDR1 is DFQATT and CDR2 is SNEGSKA in the germline V gene (reference sequence). With 3 bases removed from V and 7 bases from J, the gap between germline ends came to 15 bases.

V gene TRBV4-3 combines with J gene TRBJ2-4; D gene uncertain. Trimming left V 4 bases short and J 0 bases short, with 13 bases between. This CDR3 is 16 amino acids long. Germline V gene lookup returns CDR1 LGHNA and CDR2 YSLEER. The CDR3: CASSPTHFLAKNIQYF. The CDR3 region has the DNA TGCGCCAGCAGCCCCACCCATTTCTTAGCCAAAAACATTCAGTACTTC.

The chain couples TRBV5-1 to TRBJ2-7, with D possibly matching TRBD1 (5 bases). V was pared by 4 bases and J by 5 bases, with 19 bases between. Germline V gives CDR1 SGHRS, CDR2 YFSETQ. CDR3 length equals 15 residues. For the CDR3, the DNA is TGCGCCAGCAGCCAGATAGCCCCAGGGTTCAACGAGCAGTACTTC. It translates to CASSQIAPGFNEQYF.

The V gene is TRBV2, the J gene TRBJ1-5, with D possibly being TRBD1 (5 bases). This CDR3 is 13 amino acids long. Germline V gene lookup returns CDR1 SNHLY and CDR2 FYNNEI. Trimming removed 3 bases at V and 6 bases at J, with 9 bases between. The CDR3, as DNA: TGTGCCAGCAGTGACGTAGGGGCTCAGCCCCAGCATTTT. Amino acid sequence: CASSDVGAQPQHF.

The table lists this clone with many counts. The CDR3 DNA follows: TGTGCCAGCAGCTTACTTATCCGGGGAGAGCAGTACTTC. Protein sequence: CASSLLIRGEQYF. V is TRBV7-8 and J is TRBJ2-7; a possible D gene is TRBD2 (5 bases). The CDR3 runs 13 residues. CDR1 and CDR2 (germline): SGHVS, FQNEAQ. V shed 2 bases and J shed 7 bases, with 12 bases lying between them.

V gene TRBV5-5 combines with J gene TRBJ2-3; 8 positions agree with TRBD1. In germline, CDR1 is SGHKS, CDR2 YYEKEE (reference sequence). The CDR3 has 16 residues. The V and J ends lost 0 bases and 4 bases, in that order; junction bases with no gene match: 7. CDR3 region: CASSLVVTGVPDTQYF. CDR3 DNA: TGTGCCAGCAGCTTGGTGGTGACAGGGGTTCCAGATACGCAGTATTTT.

This chain connects TRBV2 to TRBJ1-4; D remains ambiguous. The CDR3 is made up of 14 amino acids. V shed 3 bases and J shed 8 bases, with 13 bases lying between them. The germline V gene has CDR1 SNHLY and CDR2 FYNNEI. This CDR3 reads CASSDRARYEKLFF. In DNA form, the CDR3 reads TGTGCCAGCAGTGATCGGGCCCGGTACGAAAAACTGTTTTTT.

The chain recombines TRBV7-9 with TRBJ1-1, with D possibly matching TRBD1 (5 bases). V gave up 5 bases and J gave up 4 bases, with 26 bases separating them. This CDR3 has 18 amino acids. CDR1 is SEHNR and CDR2 is FQNEAQ in the germline V gene (reference sequence). CDR3 amino acids: CASSPRADMGHGSTEAFF. The CDR3, as DNA: TGTGCCAGCAGCCCAAGGGCGGACATGGGGCATGGGAGCACTGAAGCTTTCTTT.

The chain carries TRBV27 and TRBJ2-7; 12 bases are shared with TRBD1. Trimming cost V 4 bases and J 7 bases; bases outside gene matches: 5. The CDR3 covers 14 residues. CDR1 is MNHEY and CDR2 is SMNVEV in the germline V gene (reference sequence). The CDR3 region is CASSWGQGAREQYF. As DNA, the CDR3 is TGTGCCAGCAGTTGGGGACAGGGGGCTAGAGAGCAGTACTTC.

The V and J genes are TRBV7-8 and TRBJ2-7; TRBD2 aligns across 11 bases. The CDR3 has 17 amino acids. Germline CDR1 is SGHVS and CDR2 is FQNEAQ. The V and J ends lost 1 base and 0 bases, in that order; junction bases with no gene match: 5. The CDR3 region is CASSLVAGGRGSYEQYF. In DNA, the CDR3 is TGTGCCAGCAGCTTAGTAGCGGGGGGGCGCGGCTCCTACGAGCAGTACTTC.

The chain combines TRBV15 with TRBJ2-1; 8 bases map to TRBD2. With 9 bases clipped from V and 2 bases from J, the junction kept 3 bases outside the gene matches. The CDR3 runs 13 residues. CDR1 and CDR2 from the germline V gene are LNHNV and YYDKDF (reference sequence). The CDR3 region has the DNA TGTGCCACGGCCGGGAGGGCCTACAATGAGCAGTTCTTC. It encodes CATAGRAYNEQFF.

The chain links TRBV3-1 (or the pseudogene TRBV3-2) to TRBJ2-7, with D possibly TRBD2 on 5 matching bases. Trimming took 0 bases from V and 6 from J, leaving 12 bases between them. This CDR3 region has 14 residues. CDR1 is LGHDT and CDR2 is YNNKEL in the germline V gene (reference sequence). Here the CDR3 DNA reads TGTGCCAGCAGCCAAGATCGTGTACGGGGCGAGCAGTACTTC. The encoded protein is CASSQDRVRGEQYF.

The chain links TRBV11-1 to TRBJ1-6; D uncertain. In germline, CDR1 is SGHAT, CDR2 FQDESV (reference sequence). The CDR3 consists of 13 residues. V lost 3 bases to trimming and J lost 6 bases, with 6 bases between them. CDR3 in DNA: TGTGCCAGCAGCTTTGAGTCTAATTCACCCCTCCACTTT. Its translation: CASSFESNSPLHF.

The chain uses TRBV28 and TRBJ1-5; D is possibly TRBD1 (5 bases). V was pared by 7 bases and J by 9 bases, with 16 bases between. Germline assignment: CDR1 MDHEN and CDR2 SYDVKM. This CDR3 has 13 residues. This CDR3 reads CASTRRVGRPQHF. In nucleotides, the CDR3 is TGTGCCAGCACCCGCAGGGTCGGTCGGCCCCAGCATTTT.

J is TRBJ2-7 and V is TRBV6-8, with D maybe TRBD2 (6 bases). The V gene's germline CDR1 is MNHGY and CDR2 SAAAGT. The CDR3 totals 15 residues. Trimming took off 6 bases at V and 1 base at J, with 16 bases between the two ends. CDR3 protein: CASRWRDLRSYEQYF. For the CDR3, the DNA is TGTGCCAGCAGGTGGAGGGACTTACGTTCCTACGAGCAGTACTTC.

This chain uses TRBV19 with TRBJ1-1; D perhaps matches TRBD1 (6 bases). CDR3 length equals 11 residues. The germline gives CDR1 LNHDA, CDR2 SQIVND (reference sequence). V dropped 7 bases and J dropped 9 bases, with 12 bases sitting between them. In DNA form, the CDR3 reads TGTGCCAGTACAGGGGCCGATAAAGCTTTCTTT. This codes for CASTGADKAFF.